This TCR beta chain was profiled in a study of T cell repertoires in cytomegalovirus infection. Regarding the study as a whole: Dominating the ex vivo response were TCR beta clonotypes that were CMV-specific and HLA-C-restricted.

This clonotype showed up many times. As yet, its antigen is unknown. V was trimmed by 6 bases and J by 0 bases, leaving 9 bases between them. CDR3 length: 13 amino acids. Germline assignment: CDR1 SQVTM and CDR2 ANQGSEA. Via MiXCR, TCRdb re-called the reads, giving one row per CDR3 protein. The sample lists 200,000 to 300,000 distinct CDR3 sequences; approximately 9% were seen once. Sequenced input: PBMCs. The clonotype comes from a human donor in good health (CMV status not recorded). Some clones in this sample may be carry-over from other donors' samples. V gene TRBV29-1 combines with J gene TRBJ1-5; D unclear. The CDR3 reads CSVSPNSNQPQHF. CDR3 sequence (DNA): TGCAGCGTCAGTCCCAATAGCAATCAGCCCCAGCATTTT.